Presented here are 28 T cell receptor beta chains from one specimen sequenced in a study of post-analysis software for immune sequencing data. Unique molecular identifiers were carried by the TCR beta cDNA libraries. One entry per CDR3 protein results from TCRdb running MiXCR on the PCR reads. The table includes 150,000 to 200,000 distinct CDR3 sequences, roughly 34% detected once. The sequenced sample was blood, obtained after autologous hematopoietic stem cell transplantation. These receptors were taken from a girl aged 10 to 17 with multiple sclerosis.

This clonotype was observed a few times. V gene TRBV28 combines with J gene TRBJ2-1; 10 bases align to TRBD2. J gave up 4 bases and V 4 bases, and 1 base lay outside the gene matches. CDR3 size: 14 residues. The germline gives CDR1 MDHEN, CDR2 SYDVKM. The CDR3, as DNA: TGTGCCAGCAGTTCTAGCGGGAGATACAATGAGCAGTTCTTC. This codes for CASSSSGRYNEQFF. Full variable domain (remainder filled in from reference TRBV28 and TRBJ2-1): DVKVTQSSRYLVKRTGEKVFLECVQDMDHENMFWYRQDPGLGLRLIYFSYDVKMKEKGDIPEGYSVSREKKERFSLILESASTNQTSMYLCASSSSGRYNEQFFGPGTRLTVL.

This clonotype showed up just once. The CDR3, as DNA: TGTGCCAGCAGCCAAGAGGCGTCGGAGGGTGGTGGCTACACCTTC. Amino acid sequence: CASSQEASEGGGYTF. The J gene is TRBJ1-2, the V gene TRBV4-2; D gene unclear. This CDR3 region has 15 residues. V shed 0 bases and J shed 7 bases, with 15 bases lying between them. Germline-derived CDR1 and CDR2 are LGHNA and YNFKEQ.

This clonotype came up a few times. The rearrangement links TRBV20-1 to TRBJ1-6; 7 bases agree with TRBD1. Per the germline V gene, CDR1 is DFQATT and CDR2 is SNEGSKA (reference sequence). V trimming: 5 bases; J trimming: 0 bases; junction bases outside the gene matches: 10. The CDR3 is 17 amino acids. The CDR3 DNA reads TGCAGTGCTGCCTCTGGACAGGAGGACTCCTATAATTCACCCCTCCACTTT. Translating gives CSAASGQEDSYNSPLHF.

This clonotype was counted only a few times. This sequence joins TRBV30 and TRBJ2-3; TRBD2 agrees at 10 bases. J was trimmed by 5 bases and V by 0 bases; bases with no gene match: 8. The CDR3 runs 16 residues. Per the germline V gene, CDR1 is GTSNPN and CDR2 is SVGIG (reference sequence). In DNA, the CDR3 is TGTGCCTGGAGTGTAGGGGCTAGCGGGAGAGGAGATACGCAGTATTTT. Protein: CAWSVGASGRGDTQYF.

This chain connects TRBV28 to TRBJ2-4, with TRBD1 matching 8 bases. Germline loops: CDR1 MDHEN, CDR2 SYDVKM. CDR3 length: 15 residues. V lost 4 bases to trimming and J lost 2 bases; unmatched junction nucleotides: 4. The CDR3 DNA follows: TGTGCCAGCAGTTGGAGACAGGGGACCAAAAACATTCAGTACTTC. It specifies CASSWRQGTKNIQYF.

The chain joins TRBV18 to TRBJ1-2, with D possibly being TRBD1 (5 bases). Trimming shortened V by 2 bases and J by 4 bases, and 14 bases separated the two germline ends. This CDR3 has 15 amino acids. The germline CDR1 and CDR2 sequences are KGHSH and LQKENI. The CDR3 sequence is CASSPTPPGFYGYTF. The CDR3 DNA follows: TGTGCCAGCTCACCAACCCCTCCAGGGTTCTATGGCTACACCTTC.

Of note for this clonotype: A much bigger clone sits one base away, suggesting this may be a read error. The chain links TRBV29-1 to TRBJ2-1, with a weak D call TRBD2 (5 bases). CDR3 length: 12 amino acids. The germline V gene encodes CDR1 SQVTM and CDR2 ANQGSEA. Trimming shortened V by 4 bases and J by 12 bases, and 16 bases separated the two germline ends. CDR3 sequence reads: CSVAREGKGQFF. CDR3 nucleotides: TGCAGCGTTGCCCGGGAAGGCAAGGGGCAGTTCTTC.

The sample holds a few counts of this clonotype. The J gene is TRBJ2-3, the V gene TRBV20-1; 7 bases are shared with TRBD2. CDR3 length equals 14 residues. CDR1 DFQATT and CDR2 SNEGSKA come from the germline V gene (reference sequence). The J segment lost 2 bases and the V segment lost 3 bases, leaving 5 bases of the junction unmatched. CDR3 sequence (DNA): TGCAGTGCTAGTGGGACTACACACACAGATACGCAGTATTTT. It specifies CSASGTTHTDTQYF.

This clonotype was found a few times. The chain combines TRBV25-1 with TRBJ2-1; no clear D gene. Germline CDR1 MGHDK, CDR2 SYGVNS. V lost 6 bases and J 4 bases, leaving 7 bases between the germline ends. This CDR3 is 12 amino acids long. The CDR3 nucleotides read TGTGCCAGCAGCCGGGCTTACAATGAGCAGTTCTTC. It is translated as CASSRAYNEQFF.

The chain employs TRBV12-3 or TRBV12-4 and TRBJ1-5; D gene ambiguous. This CDR3 is 14 amino acids long. The V gene lost 5 bases and the J gene lost 5 bases, with 13 bases spanning the gap. CDR3 in amino acids: CASSPLWGDQPQHF. The CDR3, as DNA: TGTGCCAGCAGTCCCCTTTGGGGTGATCAGCCCCAGCATTTT.

CDR3 in amino acids: CASSSGLAGVEQFF. The CDR3 DNA reads TGTGCCAGCAGCTCCGGACTAGCGGGAGTGGAGCAGTTCTTC. The chain couples TRBV7-2 to TRBJ2-1; TRBD2 aligns across 13 bases. The CDR3 length is 14 residues. Germline-derived CDR1 and CDR2 are SGHTA and FQGNSA. The V gene end was trimmed by 4 bases and the J gene end by 10 bases; junction bases not matched to a gene: 4.

This clonotype was detected a few times. The CDR3: CASSYSRLAGVEQFF. The CDR3 DNA reads TGTGCCAGCAGTTACTCAAGACTAGCGGGGGTTGAGCAGTTCTTC. The rearrangement joins TRBV6-6 to TRBJ2-1; 12 bases align to TRBD2. The CDR3 has 15 residues. Germline-derived CDR1 and CDR2 are MNHNY and SVGAGI (reference sequence). Trimming at V came to 0 bases and at J to 9 bases, leaving 3 bases not matched to a gene.

This clonotype was seen a few times. This rearrangement joins TRBV29-1 to TRBJ2-1; no reliable D call. The CDR3 consists of 13 residues. The germline CDR1 and CDR2 sequences are SQVTM and ANQGSEA. V was shortened by 6 bases and J by 7 bases, with 16 bases between the two germline ends. In DNA, the CDR3 is TGCAGCGTCACCTGGGTAGCTAGGAATGAGCAGTTCTTC. Residues: CSVTWVARNEQFF.

This clonotype was seen a handful of times. V usage is TRBV10-1 and J usage is TRBJ2-4; TRBD2 agrees at 10 bases. The CDR3 is 14 residues long. Trimming at V came to 3 bases and at J to 6 bases, leaving 2 bases not matched to a gene. Per germline, CDR1 WNHNN and CDR2 SYGVQD (reference sequence). CDR3 in amino acids: CASSDPSGRNIQYF. The CDR3 region has the DNA TGCGCCAGCAGTGATCCTAGCGGGAGAAACATTCAGTACTTC.

V is TRBV6-2 or TRBV6-3 and J is TRBJ2-3; 7 nucleotides agree with TRBD1. V lost 5 bases, J lost 3 bases, and 5 bases stayed unmatched. Per the germline V gene, CDR1 is MNHEY and CDR2 is SVGEGT. The CDR3 consists of 14 residues. The CDR3: CASSPPTGTDTQYF. CDR3 nucleotides: TGTGCCAGCAGTCCCCCGACAGGGACAGATACGCAGTATTTT.

This clonotype was seen a handful of times. This chain joins TRBV6-5 and TRBJ1-5; no definite D call. Trimming left V 2 bases short and J 4 bases short, with 6 bases between. Germline V lookup: CDR1 MNHEY, CDR2 SVGAGI. This CDR3 contains 13 residues. In DNA, the CDR3 is TGTGCCAGCAGTTACGCTGTGAATCAGCCCCAGCATTTT. Translated, it gives CASSYAVNQPQHF.

The chain carries TRBV24-1 and TRBJ2-5; the D gene is possibly TRBD2 (5 bases). Germline loops: CDR1 KGHDR, CDR2 SFDVKD. V shed 4 bases and J shed 2 bases, with 10 bases lying between them. This CDR3 contains 14 residues. CDR3 region: CATSDPGRQETQYF. The CDR3 nucleotides read TGTGCCACCAGTGACCCGGGAAGACAAGAGACCCAGTACTTC.

This clonotype was counted many times. J is TRBJ2-5 and V is TRBV11-2, with 9 positions matching TRBD2. The CDR3 is 15 amino acids. After removal of 5 bases from V and 0 bases from J, the junction contained 4 bases not matched to a gene. From germline, CDR1 is SGHAT and CDR2 FQNNGV. The CDR3 DNA follows: TGTGCCAGCAGCCCGACTAGCGGAAACCAAGAGACCCAGTACTTC. Its translation: CASSPTSGNQETQYF.

This clonotype occurred a few times. The chain carries TRBV5-1 and TRBJ2-1, with D possibly TRBD1 on 6 matching bases. The CDR3 has 15 residues. Trimming pared 4 bases from V and 0 bases from J, leaving 11 bases between. Germline-derived CDR1 and CDR2 are SGHRS and YFSETQ. DNA of the CDR3: TGCGCCAGCAGCCCCGGACAGAGCTCCTACAATGAGCAGTTCTTC. Residues: CASSPGQSSYNEQFF. Drawing the rest from reference TRBV5-1 and TRBJ2-1, the complete variable domain is KAGVTQTPRYLIKTRGQQVTLSCSPISGHRSVSWYQQTPGQGLQFLFEYFSETQRNKGNFPGRFSGRQFSNSRSEMNVSTLELGDSALYLCASSPGQSSYNEQFFGPGTRLTVL.

J is TRBJ2-4 and V is TRBV4-2, with D hard to call. The V end lost 4 bases, the J end lost 4 bases, and 14 bases lay between the germline ends. The germline gives CDR1 LGHNA, CDR2 YNFKEQ. The CDR3 contains 15 residues. The CDR3 DNA follows: TGTGCCAGCAGCCGCTTAGCTGGGGTTAAAAACATTCAGTACTTC. Amino acid sequence: CASSRLAGVKNIQYF.

The sample holds a few counts of this clonotype. The genes are TRBV7-2 and TRBJ2-7; D may be TRBD2 (6 bases). CDR1 is SGHTA and CDR2 is FQGNSA in the germline V gene. V lost 2 bases to trimming and J lost 7 bases, with 12 bases between them. The CDR3 runs to 13 residues. This chain's CDR3 is CASSLTPSAEQYF. The CDR3 nucleotides are TGTGCCAGCAGCTTAACCCCTAGCGCGGAGCAGTACTTC.

This clonotype was observed once. J is TRBJ1-5 and V is TRBV7-2; D call uncertain. The germline V gene has CDR1 SGHTA and CDR2 FQGNSA. Trimming shortened V by 5 bases and J by 5 bases, and 13 bases separated the two germline ends. This CDR3 comprises 14 residues. The CDR3 here is CASSPELPYQPQHF. The CDR3 region has the DNA TGTGCCAGCAGCCCCGAACTCCCCTATCAGCCCCAGCATTTT.

The CDR3 is CATGGGANYGYTF. In DNA form, the CDR3 reads TGTGCCACGGGTGGCGGAGCTAACTATGGCTACACCTTC. This chain links TRBV10-3 with TRBJ1-2; unclear D gene. There are 13 residues in the CDR3. V was clipped by 10 bases and J by 0 bases, with 12 bases between them. CDR1 ENHRY and CDR2 SYGVKD come from the germline V gene.

The chain joins TRBV7-2 to TRBJ2-1, with 10 positions matching TRBD2. CDR1 and CDR2 (germline): SGHTA, FQGNSA. The CDR3 is 15 amino acids. Trimming took 4 bases from V and 8 from J; bases not matched to a gene: 8. CDR3 nucleotide sequence: TGTGCCAGCAGCTCACCTAGCGGGAGTTTGTATGAGCAGTTCTTC. Protein: CASSSPSGSLYEQFF. Full variable domain (outside the CDR3, taken from reference TRBV7-2 and TRBJ2-1): GAGVSQSPSNKVTEKGKDVELRCDPISGHTALYWYRQSLGQGLEFLIYFQGNSAPDKSGLPSDRFSAERTGGSVSTLTIQRTQQEDSAVYLCASSSPSGSLYEQFFGPGTRLTVL.

The gene calls are TRBV6-2 or TRBV6-3 and TRBJ2-5; D not resolved. This CDR3 has 11 amino acids. CDR1 MNHEY and CDR2 SVGEGT come from the germline V gene. The ends were cut back, 2 bases at V and 4 bases at J, with 2 bases in the middle. The CDR3: CASSYPETQYF. The CDR3 DNA reads TGTGCCAGCAGTTACCCAGAGACCCAGTACTTC.

The sample holds a few counts of this clonotype. The gene calls are TRBV5-5 and TRBJ2-7; D perhaps matches TRBD1 (7 bases). Trimming left V 5 bases short and J 5 bases short, with 11 bases between. Germline V gene sequence: CDR1 SGHKS, CDR2 YYEKEE (reference sequence). The CDR3 length is 12 residues. The CDR3 DNA sequence: TGTGCCAGCAGTCGCAGGGGGGACGAGCAGTACTTC. Translating it yields CASSRRGDEQYF.

The CDR3 spells CASRPTPKGIDNEQFF. The CDR3, as DNA: TGTGCCAGCAGACCCACCCCGAAGGGGATCGACAATGAGCAGTTCTTC. This rearrangement joins TRBV12-3 or TRBV12-4 to TRBJ2-1, with D possibly TRBD1 on 5 matching bases. Trimming took 6 bases from V and 5 from J, leaving 20 bases between them. This CDR3 comprises 16 residues.

This clonotype was counted once. This sequence joins TRBV20-1 and TRBJ2-7, with 11 bases lining up with TRBD2. The DNA end is a closer match to TRBJ2-5, so the J assignment may be wrong. The germline CDR1 and CDR2 sequences are DFQATT and SNEGSKA (reference sequence). The CDR3 is made up of 13 amino acids. The CDR3 sequence: CSPLAGGLETQYF. The CDR3 region has the DNA TGCAGCCCGTTAGCGGGGGGGCTTGAGACCCAGTACTTC.